This TCR beta chain is drawn from a study of glioma-infiltrating T cells. General study results and limits: Tissue and blood shared very few CDR3 sequences. Gliomas, especially low-grade, showed above-expected tissue-blood divergence; non-neoplastic patients showed below.

Trimming took 1 base from V and 7 from J; bases not matched to a gene: 1. CDR3 size: 13 residues. The germline CDR1 and CDR2 sequences are MNHEY and SMNVEV (reference sequence). As regards this clonotype: Its specificity is unknown.

TCR alpha and beta CDR3 regions were amplified from RNA using iRepertoire nested multiplex PCR. One-step reverse transcription and amplification started from about 100-400 ng of tissue mRNA or PBMC total RNA. TCRdb fed the multiplex PCR reads into MiXCR, producing one record per CDR3 protein. The table records around 180,000 distinct CDR3 sequences, more than 35% of them present only once. The chain joins TRBV27 to TRBJ1-3; 7 bases map to TRBD1. The receptor was derived from a human donor with low-grade glioma or glioblastoma, undergoing nonglioma brain surgery, or in good health (not recorded which). The material sequenced was glioma tissue, nonneoplastic brain tissue, or PBMCs (not recorded which). The CDR3, as DNA: TGTGCCAGCAGTTTATTCAGGGGGAACACCATATATTTT. Encoded protein: CASSLFRGNTIYF.